This paragraph reports one T cell receptor beta chain. Its matching antigen is unknown. Treatment indicated: roughly ten-day PBMC culture with coronavirus spike peptide pools or control peptides (ViraFEST assay). Following expansion of antigen-specific T cells with peptide pools, ViraFEST then sequenced TCRs. Once cultured about eleven days, CD4+ T cells underwent isolation by negative selection. Cultured CD4+ T cell DNA underwent sequencing with the Oncomine TCR Beta short-read assay. TCRdb fed the PCR reads into MiXCR, producing one record per CDR3 protein. The table has 11,000 to 15,000 distinct CDR3 sequences, approximately 61% seen once. CDR3 size: 14 residues. V was clipped by 5 bases and J by 6 bases; unmatched bases: 8. Germline V gives CDR1 SGHTA, CDR2 FQGNSA. The data belong to a study of vaccination and CD4 T cells after COVID-19. Study-level points and caveats: Convalescent patients saw a median approximately 90% of their reactive clones show up only after vaccination.

The material sequenced was CD4+ T cells from blood, cultured in vitro. This sequence joins TRBV7-2 and TRBJ2-7; 9 bases align to TRBD1. The TCR sequence derives from a human donor who had recovered from COVID-19. The chain's CDR3 is CASSGRDRVSEQYF. In DNA, the CDR3 is TGTGCCAGCAGCGGCCGGGACAGGGTCAGCGAGCAGTACTTC.